The 12 T cell receptor beta chains below all came from one sample that was sequenced in a study of shared clonotypes between healthy human individuals. TCRdb's copy holds only in-frame clones and misses some; the assay was immunoSEQ multiplex PCR. The data show around 700,000 clones, around 72% seen once. Sequenced input: memory CD4+ T cells sorted from blood. Subset defined: CD45RA-negative fraction. The receptors originated from a woman in her 30s in good health.

This clone was observed a single time. The chain recombines TRBV4-2 with TRBJ2-5; 12 bases line up with TRBD1. V lost 0 bases, J lost 5 bases, and 4 bases stayed unmatched. Germline CDR1 and CDR2: LGHNA and YNFKEQ. The CDR3 has 16 amino acids. The CDR3 DNA sequence: TGTGCCAGCAGCCAAGATGGGACAGGGGGCCGGGAGACCCAGTACTTC. Translating it yields CASSQDGTGGRETQYF.

J is TRBJ1-4 and V is TRBV28, with D hard to call. The CDR3 is 17 amino acids. V gave up 1 base and J gave up 4 bases, with 16 bases separating them. The V gene's germline CDR1 is MDHEN and CDR2 SYDVKM. CDR3 sequence: CASSLSAAGYFNEKLFF. The CDR3 bases are TGTGCCAGCAGTTTATCGGCCGCCGGCTATTTTAATGAAAAACTGTTTTTT. The full variable domain, rest sourced from reference TRBV28 and TRBJ1-4, is DVKVTQSSRYLVKRTGEKVFLECVQDMDHENMFWYRQDPGLGLRLIYFSYDVKMKEKGDIPEGYSVSREKKERFSLILESASTNQTSMYLCASSLSAAGYFNEKLFFGSGTQLSVL.

The chain combines TRBV28 with TRBJ1-2; 7 nucleotides line up with TRBD1. The CDR3 consists of 13 residues. Germline values: CDR1 MDHEN, CDR2 SYDVKM. With 4 bases clipped from V and 6 bases from J, the junction kept 5 bases outside the gene matches. The CDR3 protein is CASSYGQANGYTF. CDR3 nucleotides: TGTGCCAGCAGTTACGGACAGGCCAATGGCTACACCTTC.

This chain joins TRBV15 and TRBJ2-1; 14 bases map to TRBD2. From germline, CDR1 is LNHNV and CDR2 YYDKDF (reference sequence). The CDR3 is 19 amino acids. Trimming at V came to 3 bases and at J to 0 bases, leaving 7 bases not matched to a gene. This CDR3 is CATSSGLAGGLRSYNEQFF. Here the CDR3 DNA reads TGTGCCACCAGCAGCGGACTAGCGGGAGGTCTTCGCTCCTACAATGAGCAGTTCTTC.

This rearrangement joins TRBV25-1 to TRBJ2-5, with D unresolved. CDR3 length: 14 amino acids. With 4 bases removed from V and 0 bases from J, the gap between germline ends came to 9 bases. Germline V gives CDR1 MGHDK, CDR2 SYGVNS. For the CDR3, the DNA is TGTGCCAGCAGTGTGGCAGATGACCAAGAGACCCAGTACTTC. Protein: CASSVADDQETQYF.

This clone was seen only once. Other DNA sequences of this sample code for an identical CDR3. This rearrangement joins TRBV11-3 to TRBJ2-1, with D perhaps TRBD2 (5 bases). CDR3 size: 15 residues. Trimming shortened V by 3 bases and J by 0 bases, and 9 bases separated the two germline ends. Per the germline V gene, CDR1 is SGHNT and CDR2 is YENEEA. CDR3 bases: TGTGCCAGCAGCTTGGCGGGTAGCTCCTACAATGAGCAGTTCTTC. Translating gives CASSLAGSSYNEQFF. The whole variable domain, remainder taken from reference TRBV11-3 and TRBJ2-1, is EAGVVQSPRYKIIEKKQPVAFWCNPISGHNTLYWYLQNLGQGPELLIRYENEEAVDDSQLPKDRFSAERLKGVDSTLKIQPAELGDSAVYLCASSLAGSSYNEQFFGPGTRLTVL.

This chain links TRBV19 with TRBJ1-1, with TRBD1 as a possible D gene (6 bases). V was cut by 6 bases and J by 5 bases, with 16 bases left in between. The CDR3 covers 14 residues. Germline loops: CDR1 LNHDA, CDR2 SQIVND (reference sequence). The CDR3 coding sequence is TGTGCCAGTAGGTTAAGACAGGAATGGACTGAAGCTTTCTTT. Protein: CASRLRQEWTEAFF.

V gene TRBV6-5 combines with J gene TRBJ2-7; no definite D call. V lost 2 bases to trimming and J lost 3 bases, with 14 bases between them. The CDR3 is 15 amino acids. CDR1 MNHEY and CDR2 SVGAGI come from the germline V gene. CDR3 sequence (DNA): TGTGCCAGCAGTTACAGGGTCGAATCCTACTACGAGCAGTACTTC. Translation: CASSYRVESYYEQYF.

This clone was recorded once. V usage is TRBV29-1 and J usage is TRBJ2-1; 9 bases are shared with TRBD2. The germline V gene encodes CDR1 SQVTM and CDR2 ANQGSEA. Trimming cost V 1 base and J 3 bases; bases outside gene matches: 1. The CDR3 has 14 residues. The CDR3: CSVEGLAVYNEQFF. The CDR3 coding sequence is TGCAGCGTTGAAGGACTAGCGGTCTACAATGAGCAGTTCTTC.

Only a few counts were recorded for this clone. The rearrangement uses TRBV6-1 and TRBJ2-5; D is perhaps TRBD1 or TRBD2 (5 bases each). The CDR3 spans 15 residues. Deletions cut 4 bases from V and 5 bases from J, with 17 bases between. CDR1 and CDR2 (germline): MNHNS, SASEGT. The CDR3 DNA is TGTGCCAGCAGTGTCCTAACCGGGACGAAGGAGACCCAGTACTTC. The encoded protein is CASSVLTGTKETQYF.

The chain combines TRBV9 with TRBJ1-1, with 7 bases matching TRBD1. The CDR3 sequence is 15 residues long. CDR1 and CDR2 (germline): SGDLS, YYNGEE. The V and J ends lost 4 bases and 4 bases, in that order; junction bases with no gene match: 10. The CDR3 region is CASSPTGDRGTEAFF. DNA of the CDR3: TGTGCCAGCAGCCCAACAGGGGACCGGGGCACTGAAGCTTTCTTT. Complete variable domain (other parts from reference TRBV9 and TRBJ1-1): DSGVTQTPKHLITATGQRVTLRCSPRSGDLSVYWYQQSLDQGLQFLIQYYNGEERAKGNILERFSAQQFPDLHSELNLSSLELGDSALYFCASSPTGDRGTEAFFGQGTRLTVV.

The V and J genes are TRBV18 and TRBJ2-1; perhaps TRBD2 as D (5 bases). There are 14 residues in the CDR3. V was pared by 6 bases and J by 6 bases, with 15 bases between. Germline V gene sequence: CDR1 KGHSH, CDR2 LQKENI. The CDR3 here is CASSPDSTLNEQFF. The CDR3 DNA sequence: TGTGCCAGCTCGCCGGACTCCACACTCAATGAGCAGTTCTTC.